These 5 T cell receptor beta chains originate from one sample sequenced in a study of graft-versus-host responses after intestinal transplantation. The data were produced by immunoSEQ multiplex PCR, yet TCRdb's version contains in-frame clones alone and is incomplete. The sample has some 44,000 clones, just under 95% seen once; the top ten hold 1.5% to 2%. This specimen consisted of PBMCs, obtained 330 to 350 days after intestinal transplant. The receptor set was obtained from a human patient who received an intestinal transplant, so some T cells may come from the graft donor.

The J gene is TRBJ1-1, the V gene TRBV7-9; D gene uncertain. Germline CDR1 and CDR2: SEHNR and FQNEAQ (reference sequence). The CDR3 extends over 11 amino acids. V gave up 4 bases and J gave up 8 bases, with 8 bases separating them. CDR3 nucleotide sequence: TGTGCCAGCAGCTACAGAGACGAAGCTTTCTTT. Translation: CASSYRDEAFF. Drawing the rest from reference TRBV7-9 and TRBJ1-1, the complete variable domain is DTGVSQNPRHKITKRGQNVTFRCDPISEHNRLYWYRQTLGQGPEFLTYFQNEAQLEKSRLLSDRFSAERPKGSFSTLEIQRTEQGDSAMYLCASSYRDEAFFGQGTRLTVV.

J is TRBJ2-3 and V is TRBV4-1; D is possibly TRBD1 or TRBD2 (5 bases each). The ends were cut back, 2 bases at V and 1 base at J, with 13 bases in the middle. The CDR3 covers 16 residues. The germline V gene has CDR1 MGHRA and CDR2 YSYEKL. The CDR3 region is CASSQYGATGTDTQYF. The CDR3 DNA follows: TGCGCCAGCAGCCAATACGGGGCCACGGGCACAGATACGCAGTATTTT.

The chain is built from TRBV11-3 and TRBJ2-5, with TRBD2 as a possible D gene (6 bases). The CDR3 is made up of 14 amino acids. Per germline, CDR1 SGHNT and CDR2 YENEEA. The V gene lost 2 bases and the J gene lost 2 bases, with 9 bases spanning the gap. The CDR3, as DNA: TGTGCCAGCAGCTTACGCGGGGATCAAGAGACCCAGTACTTC. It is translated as CASSLRGDQETQYF.

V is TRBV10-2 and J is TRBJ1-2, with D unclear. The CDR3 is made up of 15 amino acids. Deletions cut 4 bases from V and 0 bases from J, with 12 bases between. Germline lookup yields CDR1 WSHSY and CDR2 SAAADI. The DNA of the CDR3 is TGCGCCAGCAGTGGACATTACCCGGCTAACTATGGCTACACCTTC. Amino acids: CASSGHYPANYGYTF.

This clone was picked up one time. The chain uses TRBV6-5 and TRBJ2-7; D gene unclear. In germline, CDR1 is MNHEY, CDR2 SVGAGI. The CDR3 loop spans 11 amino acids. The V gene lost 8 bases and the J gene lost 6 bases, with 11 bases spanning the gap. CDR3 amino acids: CASSTSGEQYF. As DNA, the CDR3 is TGTGCCAGCTCTACATCGGGCGAGCAGTACTTC.